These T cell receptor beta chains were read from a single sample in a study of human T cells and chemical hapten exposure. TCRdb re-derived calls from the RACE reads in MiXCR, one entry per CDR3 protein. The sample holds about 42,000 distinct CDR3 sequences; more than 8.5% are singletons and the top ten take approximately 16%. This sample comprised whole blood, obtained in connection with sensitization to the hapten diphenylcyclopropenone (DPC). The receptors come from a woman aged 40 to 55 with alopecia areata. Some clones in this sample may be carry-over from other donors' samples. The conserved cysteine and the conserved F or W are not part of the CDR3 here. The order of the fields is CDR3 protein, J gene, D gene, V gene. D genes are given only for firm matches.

CDR3: ASSQDTRGGYNEQF
J: TRBJ2-1
D: TRBD2
V: TRBV4-2

CDR3: ASSESGSLFDYT
J: TRBJ1-2
D: .
V: TRBV6-1

CDR3: ASSSTDENTEAF
J: TRBJ1-1
D: .
V: TRBV6-1

CDR3: ASSLFGNGIEQF
J: TRBJ2-1
D: .
V: TRBV27

CDR3: AWSPGRIQETQY
J: TRBJ2-5
D: .
V: TRBV30

CDR3: SVDGVLNTEAF
J: TRBJ1-1
D: .
V: TRBV20-1

CDR3: SVVPSPIGSGKFEY
J: TRBJ2-7
D: .
V: TRBV29-1

CDR3: ASSLGQGHNEQF
J: TRBJ2-1
D: TRBD1
V: TRBV7-3

CDR3: ASSTGGVEAF
J: TRBJ1-1
D: .
V: TRBV18

CDR3: ASSGDRLIPEAF
J: TRBJ1-1
D: .
V: TRBV9

CDR3: ASSFGLSTNEKLF
J: TRBJ1-4
D: .
V: TRBV7-6

CDR3: ASSQTMDREFNYGYT
J: TRBJ1-2
D: .
V: TRBV4-3

CDR3: SASPGTDNSPLH
J: TRBJ1-6
D: .
V: TRBV20-1

CDR3: ASSLQDSRQETQY
J: TRBJ2-5
D: .
V: TRBV5-5

CDR3: ASSVVGGSEAF
J: TRBJ1-1
D: .
V: TRBV9

CDR3: ASSQDSSGSHYGYT
J: TRBJ1-2
D: .
V: TRBV3-1

CDR3: ASSPPAAGGNQPQH
J: TRBJ1-5
D: .
V: TRBV9

CDR3: ASSQATSGGLRVETQY
J: TRBJ2-5
D: TRBD2
V: TRBV3-1

CDR3: ASRPPINEKLF
J: TRBJ1-4
D: .
V: TRBV6-1

CDR3: ASSLVSDGGDGYT
J: TRBJ1-2
D: .
V: TRBV12-3/TRBV12-4

CDR3: ASSEQRANYGYT
J: TRBJ1-2
D: .
V: TRBV2

CDR3: SAGHREEDGYT
J: TRBJ1-2
D: .
V: TRBV20-1

CDR3: ASSRGDGTRKTQY
J: TRBJ2-5
D: TRBD2
V: TRBV2

CDR3: ASSPGQGKYEQY
J: TRBJ2-7
D: TRBD1
V: TRBV6-5

CDR3: AWSPSRSEAF
J: TRBJ1-1
D: .
V: TRBV30

CDR3: ASTRMGDYGYT
J: TRBJ1-2
D: .
V: TRBV9

CDR3: ASSPRSGETGANVLT
J: TRBJ2-6
D: .
V: TRBV4-1

CDR3: SARERITRGYT
J: TRBJ1-2
D: .
V: TRBV20-1

CDR3: AWSVQLDTQY
J: TRBJ2-3
D: .
V: TRBV30

CDR3: ASSQRFLGDTQY
J: TRBJ2-3
D: .
V: TRBV4-2

CDR3: ASSLTGVGEQY
J: TRBJ2-7
D: TRBD1
V: TRBV5-1

CDR3: ASSPLWGGNGANVLT
J: TRBJ2-6
D: .
V: TRBV18

CDR3: ASSRGPSGGPDTQY
J: TRBJ2-3
D: TRBD2
V: TRBV7-6

CDR3: ASKDTPGPLSTDTQY
J: TRBJ2-3
D: .
V: TRBV6-5

CDR3: ASSWRRGRDAF
J: TRBJ1-1
D: .
V: TRBV6-2/TRBV6-3

CDR3: SASRWLVGTDTQY
J: TRBJ2-3
D: .
V: TRBV20-1

CDR3: ATRDSGGADTQY
J: TRBJ2-3
D: .
V: TRBV24-1

CDR3: ASSLPGEGYGYT
J: TRBJ1-2
D: .
V: TRBV5-4

CDR3: SGGTFYGYT
J: TRBJ1-2
D: .
V: TRBV29-1

CDR3: ASSLGSSPQGSGNTIY
J: TRBJ1-3
D: .
V: TRBV7-3

CDR3: ASSHRHEQY
J: TRBJ2-7
D: .
V: TRBV3-1

CDR3: ASSYKRGGSTDTQY
J: TRBJ2-3
D: TRBD2
V: TRBV6-6

CDR3: ASSLATGDRY
J: TRBJ2-3
D: .
V: TRBV7-2

CDR3: ASRDGQKWEAF
J: TRBJ1-1
D: .
V: TRBV10-2

CDR3: ASSDDRAGYGYT
J: TRBJ1-2
D: TRBD1
V: TRBV4-1

CDR3: ASSPQSQGLSEQY
J: TRBJ2-7
D: .
V: TRBV18

CDR3: ASSTDYGYT
J: TRBJ1-2
D: .
V: TRBV18

CDR3: ASSFLWGRNQETQY
J: TRBJ2-5
D: .
V: TRBV12-3/TRBV12-4